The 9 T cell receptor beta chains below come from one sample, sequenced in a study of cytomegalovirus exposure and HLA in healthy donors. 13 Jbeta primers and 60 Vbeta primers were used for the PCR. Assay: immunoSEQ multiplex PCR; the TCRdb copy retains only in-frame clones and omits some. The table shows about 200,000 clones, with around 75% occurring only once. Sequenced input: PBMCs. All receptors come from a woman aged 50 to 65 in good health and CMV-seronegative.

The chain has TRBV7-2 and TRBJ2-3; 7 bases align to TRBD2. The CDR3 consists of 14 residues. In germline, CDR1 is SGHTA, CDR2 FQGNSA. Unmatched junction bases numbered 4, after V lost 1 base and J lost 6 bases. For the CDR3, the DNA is TGTGCCAGCAGCTTAGGGGGGGGTTCGGATACGCAGTATTTT. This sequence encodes CASSLGGGSDTQYF.

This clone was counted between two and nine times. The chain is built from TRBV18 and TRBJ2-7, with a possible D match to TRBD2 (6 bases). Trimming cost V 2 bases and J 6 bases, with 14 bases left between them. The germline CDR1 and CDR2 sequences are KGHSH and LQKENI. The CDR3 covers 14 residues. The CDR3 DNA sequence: TGTGCCAGCTCACCATTGAGGAAGGAGGGCGAGCAGTACTTC. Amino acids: CASSPLRKEGEQYF.

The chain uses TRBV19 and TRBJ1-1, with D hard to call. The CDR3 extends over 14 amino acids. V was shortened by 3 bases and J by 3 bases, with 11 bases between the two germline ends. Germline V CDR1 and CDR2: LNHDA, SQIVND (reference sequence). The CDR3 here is CASSIEGLDTEAFF. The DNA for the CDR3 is TGTGCCAGTAGTATTGAGGGCCTGGACACTGAAGCTTTCTTT.

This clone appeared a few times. In nucleotides, the CDR3 is TGCGCCAGCAGCCCTGGGACCGGGACAGGGGATTCACCCCTCCACTTT. Its translation is CASSPGTGTGDSPLHF. The V gene is TRBV5-1, the J gene TRBJ1-6, with 10 nucleotides matching TRBD1. In germline, CDR1 is SGHRS, CDR2 YFSETQ. The CDR3 covers 16 residues. V lost 4 bases and J lost 8; bases outside the gene matches: 9.

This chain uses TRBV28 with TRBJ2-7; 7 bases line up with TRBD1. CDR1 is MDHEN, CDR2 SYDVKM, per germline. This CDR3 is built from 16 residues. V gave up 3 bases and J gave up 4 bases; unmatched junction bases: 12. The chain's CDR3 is CASSFGQGVQSYEQYF. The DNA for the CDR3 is TGTGCCAGCAGTTTCGGGCAGGGGGTCCAATCTTACGAGCAGTACTTC.

The CDR3 DNA reads as TGTGCCAGCAGCGTCAGGGTGGGATATGGCTACACCTTC. This gives the protein CASSVRVGYGYTF. This rearrangement joins TRBV9 to TRBJ1-2, with a possible D match to TRBD1 (5 bases). This CDR3 region has 13 residues. Trimming cost V 2 bases and J 5 bases, with 10 bases left between them. CDR1 is SGDLS and CDR2 is YYNGEE in the germline V gene.

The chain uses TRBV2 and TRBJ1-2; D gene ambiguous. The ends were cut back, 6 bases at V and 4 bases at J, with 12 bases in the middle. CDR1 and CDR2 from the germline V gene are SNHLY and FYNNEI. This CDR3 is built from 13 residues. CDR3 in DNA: TGTGCCAGCAGAGTGACATCAAGCTATGGCTACACCTTC. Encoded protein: CASRVTSSYGYTF. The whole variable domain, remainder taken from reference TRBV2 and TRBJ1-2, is EPEVTQTPSHQVTQMGQEVILRCVPISNHLYFYWYRQILGQKVEFLVSFYNNEISEKSEIFDDQFSVERPDGSNFTLKIRSTKLEDSAMYFCASRVTSSYGYTFGSGTRLTVV.

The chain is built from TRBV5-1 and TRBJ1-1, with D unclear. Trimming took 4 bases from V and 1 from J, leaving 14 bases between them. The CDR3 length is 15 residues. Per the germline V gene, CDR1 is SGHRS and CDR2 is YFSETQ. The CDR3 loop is CASSPRLGRNTEAFF. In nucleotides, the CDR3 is TGCGCCAGCAGCCCCCGCCTAGGGAGGAACACTGAAGCTTTCTTT. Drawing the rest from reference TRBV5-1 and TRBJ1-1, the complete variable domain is KAGVTQTPRYLIKTRGQQVTLSCSPISGHRSVSWYQQTPGQGLQFLFEYFSETQRNKGNFPGRFSGRQFSNSRSEMNVSTLELGDSALYLCASSPRLGRNTEAFFGQGTRLTVV.

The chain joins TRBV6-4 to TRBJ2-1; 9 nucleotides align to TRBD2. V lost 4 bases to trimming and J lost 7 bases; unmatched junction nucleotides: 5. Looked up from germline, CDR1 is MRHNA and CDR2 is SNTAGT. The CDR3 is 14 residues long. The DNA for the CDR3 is TGTGCCAGCAGTGTCGGACTAGCGACAAATGAGCAGTTCTTC. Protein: CASSVGLATNEQFF.